The 29 T cell receptor beta chains given below trace back to one sample, sequenced in a study of cytomegalovirus exposure and HLA in healthy donors. The PCR ran on 60 Vbeta and 13 Jbeta primers. Method: immunoSEQ multiplex PCR; TCRdb's copy keeps in-frame clones and lacks some. There are roughly 180,000 clones in the sample; 84% occur only once, and around 0.93% lies in the top ten. Source material: PBMCs. These receptors all stem from a man aged 30-40 years in good health and CMV-seronegative.

V usage is TRBV25-1 and J usage is TRBJ1-4, with 9 bases aligning to TRBD1. Trimming took 3 bases from V and 6 from J; bases not matched to a gene: 5. Germline V CDR1 and CDR2: MGHDK, SYGVNS. This CDR3 contains 15 residues. CDR3 region: CASSDTGGVDEKLFF. DNA of the CDR3: TGTGCCAGCAGTGACACAGGGGGCGTTGATGAAAAACTGTTTTTT.

The gene calls are TRBV7-2 and TRBJ2-5; the match to TRBD2 covers 8 bases. This CDR3 spans 14 amino acids. After removal of 5 bases from V and 5 bases from J, the junction contained 7 bases not matched to a gene. Germline CDR1 is SGHTA and CDR2 is FQGNSA. CDR3 residues: CASSRRSGGETQYF. In nucleotides, the CDR3 is TGTGCCAGCAGCCGTCGCTCGGGGGGGGAGACCCAGTACTTC.

The count of this clone is one. The chain joins TRBV5-1 to TRBJ2-1; possibly TRBD2 for D (7 bases). The V end lost 7 bases, the J end lost 5 bases, and 16 bases lay between the germline ends. The CDR3 covers 14 residues. Germline CDR1 and CDR2: SGHRS and YFSETQ. CDR3 DNA sequence: TGCGCCAGCCAAGGGGCGGGGGCCCACAATGAGCAGTTCTTC. The encoded protein is CASQGAGAHNEQFF.

The rearrangement links TRBV6-5 to TRBJ2-7; D not resolved. V was shortened by 2 bases and J by 6 bases, with 5 bases between the two germline ends. CDR1 and CDR2 from the germline V gene are MNHEY and SVGAGI. This CDR3 has 11 amino acids. The CDR3 DNA follows: TGTGCCAGCAGTTACGTCGGCGAGCAGTACTTC. Residues: CASSYVGEQYF.

This rearrangement joins TRBV13 to TRBJ1-2, with D perhaps matching TRBD1 (5 bases). Trimming took 3 bases from V and 2 from J, leaving 10 bases between them. The CDR3 is 14 residues long. CDR1 PRHDT and CDR2 FYEKMQ come from the germline V gene (reference sequence). The chain's CDR3 is CASSLGRANYGYTF. CDR3 DNA sequence: TGTGCCAGCAGCTTGGGCAGGGCAAACTATGGCTACACCTTC.

This rearrangement joins TRBV27 to TRBJ1-5, with TRBD1 as a possible D gene (6 bases). The CDR3 runs to 14 residues. Germline V gives CDR1 MNHEY, CDR2 SMNVEV (reference sequence). Trimming took 5 bases from V and 5 from J, leaving 13 bases between them. CDR3 in amino acids: CASSRTGTYQPQHF. CDR3 DNA: TGTGCCAGCAGTCGTACAGGGACCTATCAGCCCCAGCATTTT.

The rearrangement joins TRBV7-9 to TRBJ1-1, with D possibly matching TRBD1 (6 bases). The CDR3 is made up of 14 amino acids. Trimming left V 1 base short and J 5 bases short, with 11 bases between. CDR1 is SEHNR and CDR2 is FQNEAQ in the germline V gene (reference sequence). CDR3 loop: CASSLETGSTEAFF. For the CDR3, the DNA is TGTGCCAGCAGCTTAGAGACAGGTAGTACTGAAGCTTTCTTT.

The chain couples TRBV6-5 to TRBJ2-7; weak D call: TRBD1 (6 bases). Germline CDR1 MNHEY, CDR2 SVGAGI. The CDR3 is made up of 13 amino acids. V shed 5 bases and J shed 7 bases, with 15 bases lying between them. The CDR3 is CASSTPGTGEQYF. CDR3 DNA: TGTGCCAGCAGTACCCCAGGTACAGGGGAGCAGTACTTC.

This clone has a handful of counts. This sequence joins TRBV4-3 and TRBJ1-4; 8 bases map to TRBD1. V lost 3 bases to trimming and J lost 7 bases; unmatched junction nucleotides: 10. The CDR3 has 16 residues. The V gene's germline CDR1 is LGHNA and CDR2 YSLEER. CDR3 nucleotides: TGCGCCAGCAGCCAGGCGACCGGGACAGGAAGTGAAAAACTGTTTTTT. Its protein is CASSQATGTGSEKLFF.

The CDR3 region is CAWSAGLAPLNEQFF. The CDR3 coding sequence is TGTGCCTGGAGTGCCGGACTAGCGCCCCTCAATGAGCAGTTCTTC. The chain joins TRBV30 to TRBJ2-1; 9 bases agree with TRBD2. Losses at the gene ends were 1 base for V and 6 bases for J; bases not matched to a gene: 7. In germline, CDR1 is GTSNPN, CDR2 SVGIG (reference sequence). CDR3 length: 15 residues.

V and J are TRBV27 and TRBJ1-4, with D hard to call. The CDR3 covers 15 residues. Looked up from germline, CDR1 is MNHEY and CDR2 is SMNVEV (reference sequence). V was cut by 2 bases and J by 0 bases, with 7 bases left in between. CDR3 coding DNA: TGTGCCAGCAGTTTAATGCGGGCAACTAATGAAAAACTGTTTTTT. Amino acids: CASSLMRATNEKLFF.

V and J are TRBV27 and TRBJ1-1; maybe TRBD1 (6 bases). In germline, CDR1 is MNHEY, CDR2 SMNVEV (reference sequence). V gave up 3 bases and J gave up 4 bases, with 18 bases separating them. The CDR3 loop spans 16 amino acids. The CDR3 bases are TGTGCCAGCAGTTTCGGCCCACAGGGTGGTGGCACTGAAGCTTTCTTT. Protein product: CASSFGPQGGGTEAFF.

The chain joins TRBV7-8 to TRBJ1-2; 7 bases agree with TRBD1. The CDR3 spans 16 residues. From germline, CDR1 is SGHVS and CDR2 FQNEAQ. V shed 1 base and J 3 bases; nucleotides not matched to a gene: 8. CDR3 in DNA: TGTGCCAGCAGCTTAGGGGCACCAGGGGGAGACTATGGCTACACCTTC. Protein sequence: CASSLGAPGGDYGYTF.

This clone was seen just once. The chain joins TRBV7-2 to TRBJ2-1; 9 positions match TRBD2. Per germline, CDR1 SGHTA and CDR2 FQGNSA. V lost 6 bases to trimming and J lost 9 bases; unmatched junction nucleotides: 12. The CDR3 is 15 residues long. For the CDR3, the DNA is TGTGCCAGCAGGCGACCGGGACTAGCAATTGGTGAGCAGTTCTTC. Translating gives CASRRPGLAIGEQFF. Variable domain in full (rest from reference TRBV7-2 and TRBJ2-1): GAGVSQSPSNKVTEKGKDVELRCDPISGHTALYWYRQSLGQGLEFLIYFQGNSAPDKSGLPSDRFSAERTGGSVSTLTIQRTQQEDSAVYLCASRRPGLAIGEQFFGPGTRLTVL.

This clone was seen a single time. The chain combines TRBV9 with TRBJ2-3, with D unclear. Germline assignment: CDR1 SGDLS and CDR2 YYNGEE. Trimming took 4 bases from V and 6 from J, leaving 9 bases between them. CDR3 length: 12 residues. CDR3 loop: CASSPLPDTQYF. The CDR3 coding sequence is TGTGCCAGCAGCCCCCTTCCCGATACGCAGTATTTT.

This clone was recorded only once. The chain combines TRBV7-9 with TRBJ2-5, with D maybe TRBD1 (7 bases). V lost 3 bases and J 3 bases, leaving 26 bases between the germline ends. Germline V lookup: CDR1 SEHNR, CDR2 FQNEAQ (reference sequence). The CDR3 covers 19 residues. The DNA for the CDR3 is TGTGCCAGCAGCTTCAGGAGGGGGACAGTCTTGACACCCGAAGAGACCCAGTACTTC. Translation: CASSFRRGTVLTPEETQYF.

The genes are TRBV10-1 and TRBJ2-7; 9 bases line up with TRBD1. The J segment lost 5 bases and the V segment lost 4 bases, leaving 3 bases of the junction unmatched. The length of the CDR3 is 13 residues. CDR1 is WNHNN, CDR2 SYGVQD, per germline (reference sequence). The CDR3 nucleotides read TGCGCCAGCAGTGGGGACAGGGTCAACGAGCAGTACTTC. The encoded protein is CASSGDRVNEQYF.

This clone was seen just once. The gene calls are TRBV15 and TRBJ1-6; D gene ambiguous. Trimming took off 1 base at V and 10 bases at J, with 8 bases between the two ends. CDR3 length: 13 amino acids. Germline V gene sequence: CDR1 LNHNV, CDR2 YYDKDF (reference sequence). The CDR3 sequence is CATSRVGSSPLHF. As DNA, the CDR3 is TGTGCCACCAGCAGAGTCGGGTCGTCACCCCTCCACTTT.

The chain combines TRBV2 with TRBJ1-1; no definite D call. Germline CDR1 SNHLY, CDR2 FYNNEI. Trimming took off 2 bases at V and 7 bases at J, with 8 bases between the two ends. CDR3 length: 12 amino acids. CDR3 bases: TGTGCCAGCAGTGAATTTCAGGTTGAAGCTTTCTTT. Translating it yields CASSEFQVEAFF. Filled out from reference TRBV2 and TRBJ1-1, the complete variable domain reads EPEVTQTPSHQVTQMGQEVILRCVPISNHLYFYWYRQILGQKVEFLVSFYNNEISEKSEIFDDQFSVERPDGSNFTLKIRSTKLEDSAMYFCASSEFQVEAFFGQGTRLTVV.

V and J are TRBV28 and TRBJ1-5, with D maybe TRBD1 (5 bases). This CDR3 is 17 amino acids long. Germline values: CDR1 MDHEN, CDR2 SYDVKM. Trimming pared 8 bases from V and 4 bases from J, leaving 24 bases between. The CDR3: CASCKVIWQGRNQPQHF. DNA for the CDR3: TGTGCCAGCTGCAAGGTCATTTGGCAGGGCCGAAATCAGCCCCAGCATTTT.

This clone was observed a handful of times. This chain uses TRBV6-4 with TRBJ2-1; 7 bases line up with TRBD2. The V gene end was trimmed by 2 bases and the J gene end by 0 bases; junction bases not matched to a gene: 1. Germline assignment: CDR1 MRHNA and CDR2 SNTAGT. This CDR3 has 15 residues. The CDR3 DNA sequence: TGTGCCAGCAGTGACGTAGCGGGCTCCTACAATGAGCAGTTCTTC. Residues: CASSDVAGSYNEQFF.

The J gene is TRBJ1-3, the V gene TRBV5-6, with 11 bases aligning to TRBD1. Germline CDR1 SGHDT, CDR2 YYEEEE. The CDR3 is 16 amino acids. V dropped 3 bases and J dropped 0; count of bases not matched to a gene: 2. The CDR3 coding sequence is TGTGCCAGCAGCTCCGGGACAGGGGGCTCTGGAAACACCATATATTTT. Amino acids: CASSSGTGGSGNTIYF.

The chain has TRBV27 and TRBJ1-2; D is ambiguous. Germline CDR1 reads MNHEY; CDR2 reads SMNVEV (reference sequence). The V end lost 3 bases, the J end lost 8 bases, and 10 bases lay between the germline ends. The length of the CDR3 is 12 residues. DNA of the CDR3: TGTGCCAGCAGTTTCGCGGGGTTCGGCTACACCTTC. Translating gives CASSFAGFGYTF.

The V call is TRBV19, the J call TRBJ1-3, with 7 bases fitting TRBD1. The V and J ends lost 6 bases and 4 bases, in that order; junction bases with no gene match: 18. CDR3 size: 18 residues. CDR1 is LNHDA and CDR2 is SQIVND in the germline V gene (reference sequence). CDR3 bases: TGTGCCAGTAGACAGGGGAGTTGGGGGGCGCCTCAAGGAAACACCATATATTTT. Its protein is CASRQGSWGAPQGNTIYF.

This chain joins TRBV7-8 and TRBJ2-1, with 12 bases aligning to TRBD2. CDR1 SGHVS and CDR2 FQNEAQ come from the germline V gene. The CDR3 contains 17 residues. The J segment lost 9 bases and the V segment lost 3 bases, leaving 12 bases of the junction unmatched. The CDR3 bases are TGTGCCAGCAGCTTTGCTGTCGGCCTAGCGGGGGGGATTGAGCAGTTCTTC. Its translation: CASSFAVGLAGGIEQFF.

This chain's CDR3 is CASSSPQANTEAFF. The CDR3 nucleotides are TGTGCCAGCAGTTCCCCGCAGGCGAACACTGAAGCTTTCTTT. The chain links TRBV27 to TRBJ1-1; D remains unclear. The CDR3 contains 14 residues. Trimming removed 4 bases at V and 1 base at J, with 10 bases between. Germline V lookup: CDR1 MNHEY, CDR2 SMNVEV (reference sequence).

This clone was seen once. V is TRBV23-1 and J is TRBJ2-2; TRBD2 aligns across 10 bases. TRBV23-1 has ORF status, its function being uncertain. This CDR3 has 13 residues. Trimming took 9 bases from V and 7 from J; bases not matched to a gene: 5. The CDR3 loop is CARGTSVDGELFF. For the CDR3, the DNA is TGCGCCAGGGGGACTAGCGTCGACGGGGAGCTGTTTTTT.

V and J are TRBV19 and TRBJ2-1; D is possibly TRBD1 (6 bases). This CDR3 is 15 amino acids long. Per germline, CDR1 LNHDA and CDR2 SQIVND (reference sequence). Trimming took 1 base from V and 4 from J, leaving 11 bases between them. CDR3 coding DNA: TGTGCCAGTAGTATAGTGGGGGCGAAGTACAATGAGCAGTTCTTC. Protein product: CASSIVGAKYNEQFF. The full variable domain, completed using reference TRBV19 and TRBJ2-1, is DGGITQSPKYLFRKEGQNVTLSCEQNLNHDAMYWYRQDPGQGLRLIYYSQIVNDFQKGDIAEGYSVSREKKESFPLTVTSAQKNPTAFYLCASSIVGAKYNEQFFGPGTRLTVL.

CDR3 nucleotides: TGCGCCAGCAGCAGCGGACTAGCGACGTCCGCCGGGGAGCTGTTTTTT. Its protein product is CASSSGLATSAGELFF. The chain links TRBV5-1 to TRBJ2-2; the match to TRBD2 covers 9 bases. Germline V gene sequence: CDR1 SGHRS, CDR2 YFSETQ. The CDR3 totals 16 residues. J was trimmed by 6 bases and V by 4 bases; bases with no gene match: 10. Full variable domain (rest looked up from reference TRBV5-1 and TRBJ2-2): KAGVTQTPRYLIKTRGQQVTLSCSPISGHRSVSWYQQTPGQGLQFLFEYFSETQRNKGNFPGRFSGRQFSNSRSEMNVSTLELGDSALYLCASSSGLATSAGELFFGEGSRLTVL.